This T cell receptor (beta chain) was identified in a study of blood T cells in healthy people across ages. CDR3 length: 15 residues. Trimming removed 4 bases from V and 2 bases from J, with 9 bases in between. CDR1 and CDR2 (germline): MNHEY, SVGEGT. With a J-beta primer mix and a sample-barcoded 5' primer, a second PCR ran 7 to 11 cycles. TCRdb reprocessed the 5' RACE reads with MiXCR, giving one entry per CDR3 protein. The table includes around 1.5 million distinct CDR3 sequences, roughly 59% detected once. This clonotype was picked up a small number of times. Samples each yielded at least 5 micrograms of total RNA.

The sequencing sample was made of blood. This sequence originates from a man aged 18 to 30 in good health. The chain is built from TRBV6-2 or TRBV6-3 and TRBJ2-6; no definite D call. Written as DNA, the CDR3 is TGTGCCAGCAGTTTCCCGGGTCCTGGGGCCAACGTCCTGACTTTC. As protein: CASSFPGPGANVLTF.